This T cell receptor beta chain appears in the sequencing data of a study of shared T cell receptors in the human thymus. CDR1 and CDR2 (germline): SEHNR, FQNEAQ (reference sequence). The germline V and J ends were trimmed by 5 bases and 2 bases, with 16 bases remaining between them. CDR3 length: 16 residues. Generated by immunoSEQ multiplex PCR, the TCRdb table keeps only in-frame clones and is missing some. The table lists some 700,000 clones, roughly 88% of them singletons. These data were also reused for a study on human thymus T cells. Per that paper: Biased V and J segment usage appeared in thymus and peripheral blood. Among unrelated individuals, related research reported thymic repertoires that overlapped highly.

The TCR comes from a boy under three years old with a congenital heart defect. The sequencing sample was made of thymocytes. The rearrangement uses TRBV7-9 and TRBJ1-5; D is perhaps TRBD1 (5 bases). DNA for the CDR3: TGTGCCAGCAGCCCCAGTGGGGGGGTCGGCAATCAGCCCCAGCATTTT. Its translation is CASSPSGGVGNQPQHF.